One T cell receptor beta chain is described in this entry. Germline V lookup: CDR1 WSHSY, CDR2 SAAADI. There are 13 residues in the CDR3. V shed 7 bases and J shed 1 base, with 10 bases lying between them. Recruitment covered about 25 US areas and drew participants whose ages spanned roughly 18 to 100 years. These data come from a study of blood T cell repertoires in COVID-19. About the study: COVID-19 samples from acute and convalescent phases originated in the United States, Italy and Spain. PBMCs, B-cell-depleted T cells, or T cells were the source of the cDNA or gDNA that made up the material.

Sequencing was performed with immunoSEQ multiplex PCR; in TCRdb, only in-frame clones are kept and a portion is missing. Among about 250,000 clones listed, roughly 85% were seen once. The sequence came from a woman between 50 and 59 years old who had been exposed to COVID-19. Sequenced input: PBMCs or T cells enriched from blood (not recorded which). The chain recombines TRBV10-2 with TRBJ1-2, with D uncertain. The CDR3 spells CASTRSRNYGYTF. The CDR3 region has the DNA TGCGCCAGCACACGCAGTCGTAACTATGGCTACACCTTC.